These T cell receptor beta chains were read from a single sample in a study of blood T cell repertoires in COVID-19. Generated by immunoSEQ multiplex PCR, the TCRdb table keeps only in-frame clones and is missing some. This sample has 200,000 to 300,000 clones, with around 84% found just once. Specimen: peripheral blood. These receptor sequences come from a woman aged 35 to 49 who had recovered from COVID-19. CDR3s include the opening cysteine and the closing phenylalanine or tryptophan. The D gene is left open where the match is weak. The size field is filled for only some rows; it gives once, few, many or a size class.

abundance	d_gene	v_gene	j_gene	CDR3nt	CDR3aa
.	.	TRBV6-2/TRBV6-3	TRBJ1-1	TGTGCCAGCAGTCCCCAGGGGAGCACTGAAGCTTTCTTT	CASSPQGSTEAFF
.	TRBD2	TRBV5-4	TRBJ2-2	TGTGCCAGCAGCTTGGTGGGACTAGCTGGCGGGGAGCTGTTTTTT	CASSLVGLAGGELFF
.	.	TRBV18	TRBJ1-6	TGTGCCAGCTCCACAGGGAGCTCCTATAATTCACCCCTCCACTTT	CASSTGSSYNSPLHF
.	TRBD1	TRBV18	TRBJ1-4	TGTGCCAGCTCACGGGGACAGGGAAGTGAAAAACTGTTTTTT	CASSRGQGSEKLFF
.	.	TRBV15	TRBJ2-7	TGTGCCACCAGCAGAGATAACGGACACTCCAAGCAGTACTTC	CATSRDNGHSKQYF
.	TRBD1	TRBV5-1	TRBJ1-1	TGCGCCAGCAGCGTGGGACAGGGAGGCACTGAAGCTTTCTTT	CASSVGQGGTEAFF
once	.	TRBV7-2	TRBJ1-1	TGTGCCAGCAGCCCTTGGGCAGCGAACACTGAAGCTTTCTTT	CASSPWAANTEAFF
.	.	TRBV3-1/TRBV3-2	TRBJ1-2	TGTGCCAGCAGCCCCGCCCGCGGCCGTTCCCCGAGTGGCTACACCTTC	CASSPARGRSPSGYTF
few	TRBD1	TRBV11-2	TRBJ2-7	TGTGCCAGCAGCTTAGGGGGACAGGCCTACGAGCAGTACTTC	CASSLGGQAYEQYF
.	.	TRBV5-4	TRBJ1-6	TGTGCCAGCAGCCGAGGACGGGCCGAGGGTTCACCCCTCCACTTT	CASSRGRAEGSPLHF
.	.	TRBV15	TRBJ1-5	TGTGCCACCAGCAGAGTGACAGCTTGGGGACAGCCCCAGCATTTT	CATSRVTAWGQPQHF
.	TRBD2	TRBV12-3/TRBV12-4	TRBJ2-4	TGTGCCAGCAGTGAATCCCCGGGACTACACTCTTACTTC	CASSESPGLHSYF
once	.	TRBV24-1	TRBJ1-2	TGTGCCACCAGTGATTTGTTCCTCAACTATGGCTACACCTTC	CATSDLFLNYGYTF
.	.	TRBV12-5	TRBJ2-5	TGTGCTAGTGGATCAGACAGTCAAGAGACCCAGTACTTC	CASGSDSQETQYF
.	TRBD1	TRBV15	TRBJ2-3	TGTGCCACCAGCAGCAGGGGGCTACCAGATACGCAGTATTTT	CATSSRGLPDTQYF
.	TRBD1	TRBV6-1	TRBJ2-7	TGTGCCAGCAGTGACCCCGGGACAGGGGGCTACGAGCAGTACTTC	CASSDPGTGGYEQYF
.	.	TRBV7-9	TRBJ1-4	TGTGCCAGCAGCCTCTCTCCCCCGGGGGGTATTGAAAAACTGTTTTTT	CASSLSPPGGIEKLFF
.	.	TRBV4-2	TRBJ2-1	TGTGCCAGCAGCCAAGCGGGGGGCTCCAGTGAGCAGTTCTTC	CASSQAGGSSEQFF
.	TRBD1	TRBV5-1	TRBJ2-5	TGCGCCAGCAGCCAAATTGCGACAGGGTTAGAAGCCCAGTACTTC	CASSQIATGLEAQYF
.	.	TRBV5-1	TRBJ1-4	TGCGCCAGCAGCCAGGCCCCAGGGTCGAGTTATGAAAAACTGTTTTTT	CASSQAPGSSYEKLFF
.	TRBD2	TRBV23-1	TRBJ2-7	TGCGCCAGCAGTCAATCCCAGGGCGGGGGCGAGCAGTACTTC	CASSQSQGGGEQYF
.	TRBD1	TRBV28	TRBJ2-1	TGTGCCAGCCGGACAGGGGGCGTTGAGCAGTTCTTC	CASRTGGVEQFF
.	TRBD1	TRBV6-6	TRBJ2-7	TGTGCCAGCGGGGAACAGGGGACCGCTTACGAGCAGTACTTC	CASGEQGTAYEQYF
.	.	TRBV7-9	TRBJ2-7	TGTGCCAGCAGCTTAACAGGGCCCTACGAGCAGTACTTC	CASSLTGPYEQYF
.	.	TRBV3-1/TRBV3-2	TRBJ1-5	TGTGCCAGCAGCCAGACCGGGACACCAATGTTTGCCCAGCATTTT	CASSQTGTPMFAQHF
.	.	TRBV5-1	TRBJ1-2	TGCGCCAGCAGCTTGGCCCCGTCCGCTAACTATGGCTACACCTTC	CASSLAPSANYGYTF
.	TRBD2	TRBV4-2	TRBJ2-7	TGTGCCAGCAGCCAAGAAGGGACTAGCGGTTCCTACGAGCAGTACTTC	CASSQEGTSGSYEQYF
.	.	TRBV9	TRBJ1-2	TGTGCCAGCAGCGTAGCAGGGGATGGCTACACCTTC	CASSVAGDGYTF
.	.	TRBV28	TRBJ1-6	TGTGCCAGCATATCGGAGAATTCACCCCTCCACTTT	CASISENSPLHF
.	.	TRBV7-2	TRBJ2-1	TGTGCCAGCAGCAGGGACAAGTACAATGAGCAGTTCTTC	CASSRDKYNEQFF
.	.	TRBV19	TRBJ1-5	TGTGCCAGTACGAGGACAGACCTTAGCAATCAGCCCCAGCATTTT	CASTRTDLSNQPQHF
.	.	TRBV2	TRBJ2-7	TGTGCCAGCAGTGGGCCCCCAGGGGAATTCTACGAGCAGTACTTC	CASSGPPGEFYEQYF
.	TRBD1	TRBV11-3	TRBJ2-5	TGTGCCAGCAGCTTAGGGGCAGGGGGTCAAGAGACCCAGTACTTC	CASSLGAGGQETQYF
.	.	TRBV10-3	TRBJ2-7	TGTGCCATCAGTGAGTCAGTGGGCCCCAACTACGAGCAGTACTTC	CAISESVGPNYEQYF
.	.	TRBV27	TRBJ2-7	TGTGCCAGCAGTTTATCAGGGGGTAGTATTAAGCAGTACTTC	CASSLSGGSIKQYF
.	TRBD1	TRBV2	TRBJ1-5	TGTGCCAGCAGTGAACAGGGGGTTCAGCCCCAGCATTTT	CASSEQGVQPQHF
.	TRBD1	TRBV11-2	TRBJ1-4	TGTGCCAGCAGCCCCAACAGGGGGCCTGAAAAACTGTTTTTT	CASSPNRGPEKLFF
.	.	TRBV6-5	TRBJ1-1	TGTGCCAGCAGTTCCACCCACAGGGCTTTCTTT	CASSSTHRAFF